The rows below give T cell receptor beta chains drawn from one sample of a study of neurological immune-mediated disorders. MiXCR, applied by TCRdb to the 5' RACE reads, yields one record per CDR3 protein. The table shows approximately 65,000 distinct CDR3 sequences, with around 4% occurring only once. Sequencing was performed on PBMCs. These receptors were taken from a man in his fifties with multiple sclerosis. Both conserved end residues are trimmed from each CDR3.

J gene	V gene	CDR3 protein
TRBJ1-4	TRBV20-1	SARPRELVEKLF
TRBJ1-2	TRBV7-6	ASSPIMSANYGYT
TRBJ2-4	TRBV28	ASRSPATRAKNIQY
TRBJ1-1	TRBV5-1	ASSLGQGKATEAF
TRBJ2-1	TRBV4-1	ASSPGLISYNEQF
TRBJ1-1	TRBV7-9	ASSDQGNTEAF
TRBJ1-5	TRBV28	ASSAHTGGAQKDYSNQPQH
TRBJ1-2	TRBV14	ASSQNRDLYGYT
TRBJ2-4	TRBV12-3/TRBV12-4	ASRIQGADIQY
TRBJ2-1	TRBV30	AWTRGGGNEQF
TRBJ2-3	TRBV24-1	ATSDSGAADTQY
TRBJ2-3	TRBV20-1	SAKGDGNTDTQY
TRBJ1-1	TRBV12-3/TRBV12-4	ASSPVVGMNTEAF
TRBJ1-2	TRBV7-2	ASRRPLGKAYGYT
TRBJ2-1	TRBV7-2	ASLPTSGGNNEQF
TRBJ2-1	TRBV11-2	ASSFSGGGYNEQF
TRBJ2-2	TRBV5-1	ASSFLGTDTGELF
TRBJ2-5	TRBV7-2	ASSLELATNQETQY
TRBJ1-5	TRBV12-3/TRBV12-4	ASSLGPHNQPQN
TRBJ2-1	TRBV6-6	ASNGLTPSYNEQF
TRBJ1-1	TRBV11-2	ASSLYRGGTFTEAF
TRBJ1-1	TRBV15	ATSRVRNNRGPTEAF
TRBJ1-1	TRBV20-1	SAPTGGPNTEAF
TRBJ2-3	TRBV6-5	ASSYSGLERFAGQY
TRBJ2-3	TRBV9	ASSVEGDTQY
TRBJ2-3	TRBV27	ASGLGTGGGDTQY
TRBJ2-3	TRBV5-6	ASSLEGVSTDTQY
TRBJ2-4	TRBV6-1	ASREDRLNIQY
TRBJ2-1	TRBV7-6	ASSSPTDHNEQF
TRBJ2-7	TRBV5-1	ASTSSNLAGAGGEQY
TRBJ2-5	TRBV7-8	ASSLAGTWNQETQY
TRBJ1-2	TRBV12-3/TRBV12-4	ASSLKDGTYGYT
TRBJ1-5	TRBV6-2/TRBV6-3	ASSYGQVGQPQH
TRBJ2-1	TRBV6-1	ASYPKRTGNNEQF
TRBJ2-3	TRBV21-1	ASATRDRGVLTPTDTQY
TRBJ2-1	TRBV7-9	ASSPRSYNEQF
TRBJ1-1	TRBV5-1	ASRDGTGGNTEAF
TRBJ2-1	TRBV20-1	SARGTVLEQF
TRBJ1-3	TRBV28	ASSLTISAVNGNTIY
TRBJ2-3	TRBV7-9	ASSSTDTQY
TRBJ2-5	TRBV6-5	ASSTGLAGARETQY
TRBJ1-1	TRBV27	ASRGTGRDEAF
TRBJ1-2	TRBV5-1	ASSRSQGSPYGYT
TRBJ2-2	TRBV6-1	ASSEFQMNTGELF
TRBJ1-5	TRBV5-6	ASSLQGRNQPQH
TRBJ2-2	TRBV4-1	ASSHGQGPNTGELF
TRBJ1-2	TRBV9	ASSATGDYGYT
TRBJ1-5	TRBV5-1	ASRRDSNQPQH
TRBJ1-1	TRBV12-3/TRBV12-4	ASSSPPRRGPFRAF
TRBJ1-1	TRBV7-9	ASSLVRIGQGRYMNTEAF